This T cell receptor (beta chain) was captured in a study of T cell responses to AZD1222 COVID-19 vaccine. Study findings and constraints: Clonal diversity may have been underestimated, and the donors were mostly white British, with more females than males. Repertoires were obtained only post-peak T cell response. Mapped onto spike, vaccine-associated CD4 TCRs spanned it and were dominant at 160-218 and 743-854. A reported finding is that nearly half of spike-specific TCRs target unmutated variant regions.

The germline V gene encodes CDR1 SGHRS and CDR2 YFSETQ. V was pared by 1 base and J by 3 bases, with 3 bases of the junction left unmatched. This CDR3 has 14 amino acids. Using immunoSEQ multiplex PCR, the repertoire was profiled, and TCRdb retains in-frame clones only, with some absent. The repertoire includes roughly 200,000 clones, more than 85% of them detected once, and 0.9% to 1.1% sits in the top ten. Comments on this clone: Its antigen is still unknown.

The TCR comes from an adult in good health. The sample consisted of peripheral blood, taken on day 0 of MenACWY control vaccination. V is TRBV5-1 and J is TRBJ1-2; 7 nucleotides line up with TRBD1. The CDR3 is CASSLPGQYYGYTF. The DNA for the CDR3 is TGCGCCAGCAGCTTGCCGGGACAGTACTATGGCTACACCTTC.